One and the same sample provided the 28 T cell receptor beta chains below, sequenced in a study of cytomegalovirus exposure and HLA in healthy donors. 13 Jbeta primers and 60 Vbeta primers were used for the PCR. The repertoire was sequenced with immunoSEQ multiplex PCR; TCRdb's copy has only in-frame clones and lacks some. Of around 100,000 clones in the sample, around three quarters were seen once. What was sequenced was PBMCs. These receptors originate from a man over 45 in good health and CMV-seropositive.

The rearrangement links TRBV18 to TRBJ2-1, with 8 positions matching TRBD2. CDR1 and CDR2 (germline): KGHSH, LQKENI. The V and J ends lost 3 bases and 1 base, in that order; junction bases with no gene match: 2. The CDR3 contains 15 residues. The CDR3: CASSPRGESYNEQFF. The CDR3 DNA follows: TGTGCCAGCTCACCGCGGGGGGAATCCTACAATGAGCAGTTCTTC.

The chain employs TRBV25-1 and TRBJ2-6, with D possibly matching TRBD1 (5 bases). The CDR3 spans 17 residues. Germline V CDR1 and CDR2: MGHDK, SYGVNS. Deletions cut 10 bases from V and 2 bases from J, with 21 bases between. CDR3 residues: CATFSDNWRTGANVLTF. The CDR3 DNA sequence: TGTGCCACCTTCTCGGACAATTGGCGAACTGGGGCCAACGTCCTGACTTTC.

The genes are TRBV27 and TRBJ1-1; TRBD1 agrees at 8 bases. CDR3 length equals 14 residues. From germline, CDR1 is MNHEY and CDR2 SMNVEV (reference sequence). V lost 8 bases and J lost 4; bases outside the gene matches: 9. In nucleotides, the CDR3 is TGTGCCAGCGGGCAAACAGGGGGTTTCACTGAAGCTTTCTTT. This encodes CASGQTGGFTEAFF.

The rearrangement uses TRBV6-5 and TRBJ2-3; TRBD1 agrees at 9 bases. The junction had 8 bases not matched to a gene; V was cut back by 8 bases and J by 8 bases. The CDR3 totals 13 residues. CDR1 and CDR2 from the germline V gene are MNHEY and SVGAGI. The CDR3 bases are TGTGCCAGCGGACAGGGGCTAAAGGGTACGCAGTATTTT. Its translation: CASGQGLKGTQYF.

The V and J genes are TRBV4-2 and TRBJ1-1, with D possibly matching TRBD1 (6 bases). The CDR3 is 15 amino acids. CDR1 LGHNA and CDR2 YNFKEQ come from the germline V gene. V lost 2 bases and J lost 5, with 15 bases in between. The CDR3 bases are TGTGCCAGCAGCCAATTTTGGGCGCAGGGGACTGAAGCTTTCTTT. Translation: CASSQFWAQGTEAFF.

This clone has more than one count but fewer than ten. Within the sample, other DNA sequences also encode this same CDR3. The J gene is TRBJ2-1, the V gene TRBV9; maybe TRBD2 (5 bases). Germline-derived CDR1 and CDR2 are SGDLS and YYNGEE. CDR3 length: 14 residues. The germline V and J ends were trimmed by 0 bases and 3 bases, with 7 bases remaining between them. In DNA, the CDR3 is TGTGCCAGCAGCGTAGCAACTAGCTACAATGAGCAGTTCTTC. Its translation: CASSVATSYNEQFF.

The chain links TRBV5-8 to TRBJ1-2; D is unclear. Germline-derived CDR1 and CDR2 are SGHTS and YDEGEE. Trimming took 4 bases from V and 4 from J, leaving 14 bases between them. The CDR3 loop spans 14 amino acids. The CDR3 DNA reads as TGTGCCAGCAGCCCACAACCGGGAGCCTATGGCTACACCTTC. Amino acid sequence: CASSPQPGAYGYTF.

The chain joins TRBV6-6 to TRBJ2-7; 9 nucleotides align to TRBD1. CDR3 length: 14 amino acids. V dropped 6 bases and J dropped 11; count of bases not matched to a gene: 14. CDR1 and CDR2 (germline): MNHNY, SVGAGI (reference sequence). This CDR3 reads CASRGFEQGAEEYF. The CDR3 DNA reads as TGTGCCAGCAGGGGTTTCGAACAGGGGGCGGAGGAGTACTTC.

This clone was recorded once. V is TRBV12-5 and J is TRBJ1-2; D ambiguous. From germline, CDR1 is LGHNT and CDR2 FRNRAP. V was pared by 3 bases and J by 6 bases, with 8 bases between. CDR3 length: 12 amino acids. For the CDR3, the DNA is TGTGCTAGTGGTTTCCCCGCGAATGGCTACACCTTC. Translating gives CASGFPANGYTF. Together with reference TRBV12-5 and TRBJ1-2, the CDR3 gives the full variable domain: DARVTQTPRHKVTEMGQEVTMRCQPILGHNTVFWYRQTMMQGLELLAYFRNRAPLDDSGMPKDRFSAEMPDATLATLKIQPSEPRDSAVYFCASGFPANGYTFGSGTRLTVV.

V and J are TRBV5-4 and TRBJ2-5; TRBD2 aligns across 7 bases. The length of the CDR3 is 14 residues. V shed 2 bases and J 5 bases; nucleotides not matched to a gene: 6. Germline V gene sequence: CDR1 SGHNT, CDR2 YYREEE (reference sequence). CDR3 region: CASSLGREWETQYF. CDR3 nucleotide sequence: TGTGCCAGCAGCTTAGGGCGGGAGTGGGAGACCCAGTACTTC.

This rearrangement joins TRBV5-1 to TRBJ1-1; weak D call: TRBD1 (6 bases). CDR1 SGHRS and CDR2 YFSETQ come from the germline V gene. V was trimmed by 7 bases and J by 1 base, leaving 8 bases between them. The CDR3 is 12 amino acids. The CDR3 sequence: CASSTGNTEAFF. CDR3 nucleotides: TGCGCCAGCTCGACAGGGAACACTGAAGCTTTCTTT.

V is TRBV6-5 and J is TRBJ1-5, with 12 nucleotides matching TRBD1. This CDR3 region has 13 residues. Germline V gene lookup returns CDR1 MNHEY and CDR2 SVGAGI. Trimming removed 10 bases from V and 5 bases from J; junction bases left unmatched: 3. CDR3 DNA: TGTGCCACGGGGACAGGGGGCGATCAGCCCCAGCATTTT. This gives the protein CATGTGGDQPQHF.

The chain employs TRBV5-1 and TRBJ2-1, with TRBD1 matching over 10 bases. CDR3 length: 15 amino acids. Germline-derived CDR1 and CDR2 are SGHRS and YFSETQ. The V gene end was trimmed by 4 bases and the J gene end by 3 bases; junction bases not matched to a gene: 4. For the CDR3, the DNA is TGCGCCAGCAGCATGGGACAGGGGTACTACAATGAGCAGTTCTTC. This sequence encodes CASSMGQGYYNEQFF.

This chain uses TRBV2 with TRBJ1-6, with unresolved D. In germline, CDR1 is SNHLY, CDR2 FYNNEI. The germline V and J ends were trimmed by 4 bases and 5 bases, with 12 bases remaining between them. There are 15 residues in the CDR3. The CDR3 DNA follows: TGTGCCAGCAGTGGAGGCAGACTAGATAATTCACCCCTCCACTTT. It encodes CASSGGRLDNSPLHF.

The gene calls are TRBV28 and TRBJ2-5; D not resolved. Looked up from germline, CDR1 is MDHEN and CDR2 is SYDVKM. The V end lost 10 bases, the J end lost 2 bases, and 14 bases lay between the germline ends. The CDR3 totals 13 residues. The DNA of the CDR3 is TGTGCCACCAACATCAGATATCAAGAGACCCAGTACTTC. Translation: CATNIRYQETQYF. Using reference TRBV28 and TRBJ2-5 for the parts outside the CDR3, the full variable domain is DVKVTQSSRYLVKRTGEKVFLECVQDMDHENMFWYRQDPGLGLRLIYFSYDVKMKEKGDIPEGYSVSREKKERFSLILESASTNQTSMYLCATNIRYQETQYFGPGTRLLVL.

The chain uses TRBV5-6 and TRBJ1-1; 8 bases line up with TRBD1. Trimming cost V 2 bases and J 3 bases; bases outside gene matches: 6. The CDR3 contains 15 residues. Per germline, CDR1 SGHDT and CDR2 YYEEEE. The CDR3 sequence is CASSFIRGPDTEAFF. The CDR3, as DNA: TGTGCCAGCAGCTTCATCAGGGGGCCGGACACTGAAGCTTTCTTT.

CDR3 nucleotides: TGTGCCAGCAGCTCTTCGGGTCGGACAGGCAGGTCGGGAAGCTCCTACGAGCAGTACTTC. Amino acid sequence: CASSSSGRTGRSGSSYEQYF. The chain links TRBV21-1 to TRBJ2-5; the table's D call, TRBD1, was not checked against the DNA. The J call may be in error: the DNA end matches TRBJ2-7 better. TRBV21-1 is tagged as a pseudogene. This CDR3 spans 20 amino acids.

CDR3 in amino acids: CASSEGTITQPQHF. The CDR3 nucleotides are TGTGCCAGCAGTGAAGGGACAATTACTCAGCCCCAGCATTTT. This chain joins TRBV2 and TRBJ1-5; perhaps TRBD1 as D (5 bases). The CDR3 consists of 14 residues. From germline, CDR1 is SNHLY and CDR2 FYNNEI. V shed 1 base and J shed 6 bases, with 10 bases lying between them. The complete variable domain, with remaining parts taken from reference TRBV2 and TRBJ1-5, reads EPEVTQTPSHQVTQMGQEVILRCVPISNHLYFYWYRQILGQKVEFLVSFYNNEISEKSEIFDDQFSVERPDGSNFTLKIRSTKLEDSAMYFCASSEGTITQPQHFGDGTRLSIL.

The J gene is TRBJ2-7, the V gene TRBV6-5; 7 bases map to TRBD2. The ends lost 2 bases at V and 2 bases at J; junction bases unmatched: 6. This CDR3 comprises 15 residues. The germline gives CDR1 MNHEY, CDR2 SVGAGI. The CDR3 region has the DNA TGTGCCAGCAGTTACCAGGCGGGAGAGGCCTACGAGCAGTACTTC. Its translation is CASSYQAGEAYEQYF.

This clone was observed a handful of times. The CDR3 DNA sequence: TGTGCCAGCAGCTTAAATCTAGTTGGTGCATACAATGAGCAGTTCTTC. This codes for CASSLNLVGAYNEQFF. The chain uses TRBV11-2 and TRBJ2-1; D unresolved. CDR1 and CDR2 from the germline V gene are SGHAT and FQNNGV. The germline V and J ends were trimmed by 2 bases and 4 bases, with 15 bases remaining between them. The CDR3 loop spans 16 amino acids.

This chain joins TRBV5-4 and TRBJ2-7, with 7 bases matching TRBD2. Germline V gene lookup returns CDR1 SGHNT and CDR2 YYREEE (reference sequence). The CDR3 loop spans 17 amino acids. V lost 4 bases, J lost 0 bases, and 13 bases stayed unmatched. The CDR3 protein is CASSRPPSGPGSYEQYF. DNA of the CDR3: TGTGCCAGCAGCCGGCCCCCTAGCGGTCCCGGCTCCTACGAGCAGTACTTC. Together with reference TRBV5-4 and TRBJ2-7, the CDR3 gives the full variable domain: ETGVTQSPTHLIKTRGQQVTLRCSSQSGHNTVSWYQQALGQGPQFIFQYYREEENGRGNFPPRFSGLQFPNYSSELNVNALELDDSALYLCASSRPPSGPGSYEQYFGPGTRLTVT.

This chain links TRBV29-1 with TRBJ2-6; the D is unclear. Germline lookup yields CDR1 SQVTM and CDR2 ANQGSEA. V was clipped by 5 bases and J by 0 bases, with 11 bases between them. The CDR3 runs 15 residues. The CDR3 is CSVQSPDSGANVLTF. The CDR3 DNA sequence: TGCAGCGTTCAGTCTCCTGACTCTGGGGCCAACGTCCTGACTTTC.

The CDR3 is CASSLKGHLSLRSGANVLTF. In DNA form, the CDR3 reads TGTGCCAGCAGCTTAAAAGGACACCTCTCACTCCGCTCTGGGGCCAACGTCCTGACTTTC. The chain joins TRBV7-3 to TRBJ2-6; a possible D gene is TRBD1 (5 bases). V was shortened by 1 base and J by 0 bases, with 19 bases between the two germline ends. The V gene's germline CDR1 is SGHTA and CDR2 FQGTGA. This CDR3 is built from 20 residues.

There are a few counts of this clone. One end of the junction fails to match germline, which may point to a read error. The chain is built from TRBV9 and TRBJ2-1; 16 bases map to TRBD2. CDR3 length: 18 residues. CDR1 SGDLS and CDR2 YYNGEE come from the germline V gene. As DNA, the CDR3 is TGTGCCAGCAGCGTATTGGGGACTAGCGGGGGGGCCTACCTCGTCGTCCTCTTC. Residues: CASSVLGTSGGAYLVVLF. The entire variable domain, with the rest obtained from reference TRBV9 and TRBJ2-1, is as follows: DSGVTQTPKHLITATGQRVTLRCSPRSGDLSVYWYQQSLDQGLQFLIQYYNGEERAKGNILERFSAQQFPDLHSELNLSSLELGDSALYFCASSVLGTSGGAYLVVLFGPGTRLTVL.

The genes are TRBV18 and TRBJ1-6; 8 nucleotides match TRBD1. Germline V gives CDR1 KGHSH, CDR2 LQKENI. The CDR3 consists of 15 residues. Trimming cost V 3 bases and J 10 bases; bases outside gene matches: 8. The CDR3: CASSPSFGQGSPLHF. The CDR3 DNA sequence: TGTGCCAGCTCACCTAGCTTTGGACAGGGCTCACCCCTCCACTTT.

The chain joins TRBV5-4 to TRBJ2-7, with 12 bases aligning to TRBD2. This CDR3 contains 15 residues. V was pared by 4 bases and J by 3 bases, with 5 bases of the junction left unmatched. CDR1 SGHNT and CDR2 YYREEE come from the germline V gene (reference sequence). The CDR3 DNA is TGTGCCAGCAGCAAACTAGCGGGAGGAAGCTACGAGCAGTACTTC. It encodes CASSKLAGGSYEQYF.

V and J are TRBV6-4 and TRBJ2-1; 9 nucleotides align to TRBD2. Germline V gene data show CDR1 as MRHNA and CDR2 as SNTAGT. This CDR3 region has 16 residues. Unmatched junction bases numbered 5, after V lost 2 bases and J lost 3 bases. CDR3 coding DNA: TGTGCCAGCAGTGACCGTAGCGGGGGACTCTACAATGAGCAGTTCTTC. Translated: CASSDRSGGLYNEQFF.

The gene calls are TRBV7-3 and TRBJ2-5; tentatively, D is TRBD1 (5 bases). The germline V and J ends were trimmed by 2 bases and 8 bases, with 15 bases remaining between them. In germline, CDR1 is SGHTA, CDR2 FQGTGA. This CDR3 is built from 14 residues. CDR3 in amino acids: CASSLSGAIPTQYF. In DNA form, the CDR3 reads TGTGCCAGCAGCTTATCTGGGGCCATACCAACCCAGTACTTC. The whole variable domain, remainder taken from reference TRBV7-3 and TRBJ2-5, is GAGVSQTPSNKVTEKGKYVELRCDPISGHTALYWYRQSLGQGPEFLIYFQGTGAADDSGLPNDRFFAVRPEGSVSTLKIQRTERGDSAVYLCASSLSGAIPTQYFGPGTRLLVL.